A selection of T cell receptor beta chains follows, all from one sample in a study of cytomegalovirus exposure and HLA in healthy donors. The protocol was immunoSEQ multiplex PCR, while the TCRdb copy is restricted to in-frame clones and leaves out a portion. The profile shows about 360,000 clones, 80% to 90% of them singletons. The sample comprised PBMCs. The receptors stem from a woman under 30 in good health and CMV-seronegative. The conserved cysteine and the conserved F or W are not part of the CDR3 here. The order of the fields is clone size, J gene, V gene, CDR3 protein. Clone sizes are given selectively: once, few, many, or a class where the clone is expanded.

size: -
J: TRBJ2-7
V: TRBV28
CDR3: ASSLGPGEQY

size: -
J: TRBJ1-1
V: TRBV5-1
CDR3: ASSLRPDRGHTEAF

size: -
J: TRBJ2-1
V: TRBV7-2
CDR3: ASSRLGSGGGEQF

size: -
J: TRBJ1-1
V: TRBV2
CDR3: ASTRAVMNTEAF

size: -
J: TRBJ1-1
V: TRBV7-9
CDR3: ASSSVGGSTEAF

size: -
J: TRBJ2-7
V: TRBV5-1
CDR3: ASSLGRAGLTYEQY

size: -
J: TRBJ2-7
V: TRBV1
CDR3: ASSQGSGYEQY

size: -
J: TRBJ2-1
V: TRBV18
CDR3: ASSPGEGSYNEQF

size: -
J: TRBJ2-3
V: TRBV19
CDR3: ASSPLLAGLTDTQY

size: -
J: TRBJ1-5
V: TRBV30
CDR3: AWSVRMGGSNQPQH

size: -
J: TRBJ2-6
V: TRBV11-2
CDR3: ASSLVAGSGANVLT

size: -
J: TRBJ2-7
V: TRBV7-8
CDR3: ASSSTRGSSYEQY

size: once
J: TRBJ2-3
V: TRBV27
CDR3: ASSPLPRADTQY

size: -
J: TRBJ2-7
V: TRBV5-1
CDR3: ASSYPREERGSYEQY

size: -
J: TRBJ1-2
V: TRBV18
CDR3: ASSRPPDRTNYGYT

size: -
J: TRBJ1-3
V: TRBV7-6
CDR3: ASSLAQFGGNTIY

size: -
J: TRBJ2-6
V: TRBV7-6
CDR3: ASSPSTSVPLYNVLT

size: once
J: TRBJ2-1
V: TRBV27
CDR3: ASSPNGLAVYNEQF

size: -
J: TRBJ2-7
V: TRBV6-1
CDR3: ASSETVQGVYEQY

size: -
J: TRBJ1-1
V: TRBV7-9
CDR3: ASSPRQTNTEAF

size: -
J: TRBJ1-5
V: TRBV4-1
CDR3: ASSQTGGNQPQH

size: -
J: TRBJ1-5
V: TRBV30
CDR3: AWSVLGTVNQPQH

size: -
J: TRBJ2-7
V: TRBV19
CDR3: ASSRGVGSSYEQY

size: -
J: TRBJ1-4
V: TRBV15
CDR3: ATSRERDRHEKLF

size: -
J: TRBJ2-7
V: TRBV27
CDR3: ASSLAQGAWEQY

size: -
J: TRBJ2-4
V: TRBV5-1
CDR3: ASSFAGYKNIQY

size: -
J: TRBJ2-3
V: TRBV28
CDR3: ASSLSGLARNTDTQY

size: -
J: TRBJ2-1
V: TRBV7-3
CDR3: ASSSTIMNEQF

size: -
J: TRBJ2-2
V: TRBV9
CDR3: ASSVTSNMGTGELF

size: -
J: TRBJ1-1
V: TRBV28
CDR3: ASSLVPGQGGAF

size: -
J: TRBJ1-2
V: TRBV28
CDR3: ASMGPFGRIYGYT

size: -
J: TRBJ2-2
V: TRBV28
CDR3: ATRVGTGGFGELF

size: -
J: TRBJ2-7
V: TRBV28
CDR3: ASTRTGLDEQY

size: -
J: TRBJ1-1
V: TRBV7-2
CDR3: ASSLQGGTEAF

size: -
J: TRBJ2-1
V: TRBV28
CDR3: ASSMEGGRYNEQF

size: -
J: TRBJ1-1
V: TRBV6-1
CDR3: ASRDPGGNTEAF

size: -
J: TRBJ2-1
V: TRBV7-3
CDR3: ASSLRSASYNEQF

size: -
J: TRBJ1-1
V: TRBV7-2
CDR3: ASSLWAYTEAF

size: -
J: TRBJ2-1
V: TRBV4-2
CDR3: ASSQGGGGFHNEQF

size: -
J: TRBJ1-6
V: TRBV15
CDR3: ATRDTGYLDSPLH